These 3 T cell receptor beta chains originate from one sample sequenced in a study of blood T cell repertoires in COVID-19. TCRdb's table, derived via immunoSEQ multiplex PCR, lists solely in-frame clones and lacks some. Here the sample spans some 46,000 clones, about 90% being singletons. The specimen was peripheral blood. These receptors came from a man between 45 and 60 years old with acute or convalescent COVID-19.

The rearrangement links TRBV5-1 to TRBJ1-3, with D possibly TRBD1 on 6 matching bases. This CDR3 has 18 amino acids. Germline V gene sequence: CDR1 SGHRS, CDR2 YFSETQ. V lost 1 base to trimming and J lost 0 bases, with 17 bases between them. The CDR3 reads CASSLNRFGGASGNTIYF. CDR3 DNA sequence: TGCGCCAGCAGCTTGAATCGTTTTGGGGGCGCCTCTGGAAACACCATATATTTT.

The CDR3 reads CATSDALAGGTEKQFF. The CDR3 region has the DNA TGTGCCACCAGTGATGCACTAGCGGGAGGTACGGAAAAGCAGTTCTTC. The chain is built from TRBV24-1 and TRBJ2-1; 12 nucleotides line up with TRBD2. This CDR3 comprises 16 residues. Trimming took 3 bases from V and 11 from J; bases not matched to a gene: 10. Per the germline V gene, CDR1 is KGHDR and CDR2 is SFDVKD.

The gene calls are TRBV28 and TRBJ1-2; D is undetermined. There are 15 residues in the CDR3. Deletions cut 6 bases from V and 6 bases from J, with 20 bases between. Germline values: CDR1 MDHEN, CDR2 SYDVKM. CDR3 protein: CASSSQTPGLDGYTF. The CDR3 coding sequence is TGTGCCAGCAGCTCCCAAACCCCAGGTCTGGATGGCTACACCTTC.